The rows below give T cell receptor beta chains drawn from one sample of a study of blood T cell repertoires in COVID-19. Produced via immunoSEQ multiplex PCR; TCRdb's table is partial and in-frame only. Of some 60,000 clones in the sample, around 81% were seen once. What was sequenced was peripheral blood. The source is a man in his 60s with acute or convalescent COVID-19. CDR3s leave out the opening cysteine and the closing phenylalanine or tryptophan. Each record gives: J gene, V gene, CDR3 protein.

TRBJ1-2	TRBV28	ASSPQGQNYGYT
TRBJ1-4	TRBV9	ASSTSNRGQGEKLF
TRBJ2-7	TRBV30	AWSVRGRGYEQY
TRBJ1-1	TRBV6-5	ASRKGGAEAF
TRBJ2-1	TRBV6-5	ASSLRTSGNEQF
TRBJ1-1	TRBV7-2	ASSLSLGVNTEAF
TRBJ1-1	TRBV6-5	ASSYSGAFNTEAF
TRBJ2-5	TRBV2	ASGGRVKETQY
TRBJ2-1	TRBV19	ASTTGGRDEQF
TRBJ2-1	TRBV19	ASSHPRTSQGPEQF
TRBJ1-1	TRBV5-8	ASSSGWGQGVSPAF
TRBJ2-2	TRBV6-5	ASRRGTGELF
TRBJ2-5	TRBV7-3	ASSPGLAGETQY
TRBJ2-3	TRBV5-1	ASSYQGADTQY
TRBJ2-5	TRBV19	ASSPRTSGLLGETQY
TRBJ1-5	TRBV19	ASRSQGLNQPQH
TRBJ1-6	TRBV7-9	ASSLARGGISPLH
TRBJ2-7	TRBV6-5	ASKAGKSYEQY
TRBJ1-2	TRBV27	ASSAQGRYGYT
TRBJ2-5	TRBV28	ASNPGLALKTQY